The source of this T cell receptor beta chain is a study of blood T cell repertoires in COVID-19. Study-level background: Researchers got acute and convalescent COVID-19 samples from the United States, Italy and Spain. Sample material is recorded as cDNA or gDNA derived from T cells, B-cell-depleted T cells, or PBMCs.

In the authors' methods: Reference gene primer amplification gave nucleated cell count estimates. Clones were read by immunoSEQ multiplex PCR, and TCRdb kept only the in-frame ones, dropping some. The V and J calls and clone size are taken from that table; D and trimming were inferred from the DNA. The sample lists about 180,000 clones; approximately 85% were seen once. Germline V gene sequence: CDR1 LNHDA, CDR2 SQIVND (reference sequence). With 11 bases removed from V and 2 bases from J, the gap between germline ends came to 16 bases. The CDR3 is 14 residues long. The rearrangement links TRBV19 to TRBJ1-5; D is ambiguous. The sequenced sample consisted of peripheral blood. This TCR came from a human donor with active or convalescent COVID-19. The donor label of this sample is uncertain. The CDR3 DNA reads TGTGCCTCGTGGCGGCTGGGTGGCAATCAGCCCCAGCATTTT. Translation: CASWRLGGNQPQHF.